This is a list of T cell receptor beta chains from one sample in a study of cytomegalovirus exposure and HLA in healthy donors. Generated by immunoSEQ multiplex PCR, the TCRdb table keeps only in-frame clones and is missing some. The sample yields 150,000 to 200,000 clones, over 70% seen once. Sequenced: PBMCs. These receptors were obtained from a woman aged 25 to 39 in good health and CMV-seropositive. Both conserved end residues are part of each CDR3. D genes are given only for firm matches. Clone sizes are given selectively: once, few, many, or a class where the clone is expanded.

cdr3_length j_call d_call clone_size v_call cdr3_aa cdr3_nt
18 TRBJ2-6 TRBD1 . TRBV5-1 CASSLGGTGGSGANVLTF TGCGCCAGCAGCTTGGGGGGGACAGGGGGATCTGGGGCCAACGTCCTGACTTTC
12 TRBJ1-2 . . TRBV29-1 CSVAGLAVGYTF TGCAGCGTTGCCGGACTGGCTGTTGGCTACACCTTC
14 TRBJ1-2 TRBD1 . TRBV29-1 CSVDKDRGRGGYTF TGCAGCGTTGATAAGGACAGGGGGCGCGGTGGCTACACCTTC
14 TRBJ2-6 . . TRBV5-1 CASLQDSGANVLTF TGCGCCAGCTTACAGGACTCTGGGGCCAACGTCCTGACTTTC
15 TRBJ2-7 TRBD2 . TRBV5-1 CASSRTSGSRYEQYF TGCGCCAGCAGCCGGACTAGCGGGAGTAGGTACGAGCAGTACTTC
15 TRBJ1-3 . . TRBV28 CASANRLYSGNTIYF TGTGCCAGCGCCAACCGACTGTACTCTGGAAACACCATATATTTT
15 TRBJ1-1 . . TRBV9 CASSEIQGPNTEAFF TGTGCCAGCAGCGAGATACAGGGACCGAACACTGAAGCTTTCTTT
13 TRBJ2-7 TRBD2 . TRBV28 CASIPSGTYEQYF TGTGCCAGCATCCCTAGCGGGACCTACGAGCAGTACTTC
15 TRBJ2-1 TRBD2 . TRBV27 CASSFPGLATVEQFF TGTGCCAGCAGTTTTCCGGGACTAGCGACAGTTGAGCAGTTCTTC
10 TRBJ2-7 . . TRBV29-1 CSAEEDRQYF TGCAGCGCGGAGGAGGACAGGCAGTACTTC
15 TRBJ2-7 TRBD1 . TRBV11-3 CASSDVGQPAYEQYF TGTGCCAGCAGTGACGTGGGACAGCCGGCCTACGAGCAGTACTTC
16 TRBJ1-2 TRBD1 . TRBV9 CASSPVGTGFSYGYTF TGTGCCAGCAGCCCGGTGGGGACAGGGTTTAGCTATGGCTACACCTTC
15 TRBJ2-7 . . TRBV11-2 CASSPSLGAPYEQYF TGTGCCAGCAGCCCCTCCCTTGGGGCCCCCTACGAGCAGTACTTC
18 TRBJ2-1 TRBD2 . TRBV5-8 CARDLNQPRPSGSNEQFF TGTGCCAGAGACCTGAATCAACCTCGGCCTAGCGGGAGTAATGAGCAGTTCTTC
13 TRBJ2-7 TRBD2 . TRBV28 CASSPGGSYEQYF TGTGCCAGCAGCCCGGGAGGGTCCTACGAGCAGTACTTC
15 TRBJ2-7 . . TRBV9 CASSVEEGYSYEQYF TGTGCCAGCAGCGTAGAGGAGGGATATAGCTACGAGCAGTACTTC
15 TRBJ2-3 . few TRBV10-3 CAISASQGRTDTQYF TGTGCCATCAGTGCGAGTCAGGGAAGAACAGATACGCAGTATTTT
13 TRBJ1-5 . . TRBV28 CARKRQGWQPQHF TGTGCCAGAAAACGGCAGGGCTGGCAGCCCCAGCATTTT
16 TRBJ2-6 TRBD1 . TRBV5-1 CASSTTGVAGANVLTF TGCGCCAGCAGCACTACAGGGGTTGCTGGGGCCAACGTCCTGACTTTC